Listed below are T cell receptor beta chains from one sample, sequenced in a study of T cell repertoires in cytomegalovirus infection. TCRdb re-analysed the reads in MiXCR, keeping a single row per CDR3 protein. Among 490,000 or so distinct CDR3 sequences listed, about 11% were seen once. Sequencing input: PBMCs. These receptors came from a human donor in good health (CMV status not recorded). Some clones in this sample may be carry-over from other donors' samples. The CDR3 runs from the conserved cysteine through the conserved F or W. The order of the fields is J gene, V gene, clone size, D gene, CDR3 DNA, CDR3 protein. The D gene is left open where the match is weak. Clone size, where shown, is once, few, many, or a class for clones that have expanded.

TRBJ1-5	TRBV28	few	-	TGTGCCATCGCAAGGGGAGAGGGACTCAATCAGCCCCAGCATTTT	CAIARGEGLNQPQHF
TRBJ2-2	TRBV20-1	few	-	TGCAGTGCTGAGAAGAACACCGGGGAGCTGTTTTTT	CSAEKNTGELFF
TRBJ2-5	TRBV10-3	-	TRBD1	TGTGCCATCAGTACAGGGGGCGAGACCCAGTACTTC	CAISTGGETQYF
TRBJ1-6	TRBV5-1	many	TRBD1	TGCGCCAGCAGCTCTTCCGGGACAGGGGATTCACCCCTCCACTTT	CASSSSGTGDSPLHF
TRBJ2-5	TRBV27	many	-	TGTGCCAGCAGTTCCTCAGGAGGGGTAGCAGAGACCCAGTACTTC	CASSSSGGVAETQYF
TRBJ2-6	TRBV20-1	many	-	TGCAGTGCTAGACCGACGGGGGCCAACGTCCTGACTTTC	CSARPTGANVLTF
TRBJ2-1	TRBV12-5	many	-	TGTGCTAGTGGTTTGGTAGGGGGGACGGGACATGAGCAGTTCTTC	CASGLVGGTGHEQFF
TRBJ1-2	TRBV29-1	few	-	TGCAGCGTGGAGCGGGGTGGGTATGGCTACACCTTC	CSVERGGYGYTF
TRBJ1-3	TRBV7-2	many	-	TGTGCCAGCAGCTTAACTGGGCAGACCGGAAACACCATATATTTT	CASSLTGQTGNTIYF
TRBJ2-1	TRBV7-3	many	-	TGTGCCAGCAGCGGGAGCGGTGGGAACAATGAGCAGTTCTTC	CASSGSGGNNEQFF
TRBJ2-3	TRBV11-2	many	-	TGTGCCAGCAGCTTATATCAGCGGCTCTCCACAGATACGCAGTATTTT	CASSLYQRLSTDTQYF
TRBJ2-7	TRBV6-1	many	TRBD2	TGTGCCAGCAGTTCCCTCCGGACTAGCGGGAGATACGAGCAGTACTTC	CASSSLRTSGRYEQYF
TRBJ1-1	TRBV12-3/TRBV12-4	once	-	TGTGCCAGCAGTTTAATTGCGGGGTTGAACACTGAAGCTTTCTTT	CASSLIAGLNTEAFF
TRBJ1-1	TRBV7-6	many	-	TGTGCCAGCAGCTCGACCGGGGTGATCCCAACTAAGACTGGTGAAGCTTTCTTT	CASSSTGVIPTKTGEAFF
TRBJ2-5	TRBV20-1	many	TRBD2	TGCAGTGCTATTACTAGCGGGGCGGAGACCCAGTACTTC	CSAITSGAETQYF
TRBJ2-1	TRBV24-1	few	-	TGTGCCACAGAAGCCGGTAGGGTGCAGTTCTTC	CATEAGRVQFF
TRBJ1-5	TRBV7-9	many	-	TGTGCCAGCAGTTATGGGTCAGGGAATCAGCCCCAGCATTTT	CASSYGSGNQPQHF
TRBJ2-1	TRBV4-1	many	-	TGCGCCAGCAGCCAAGATTGGGCGGAGTCGAAATCCAATGAGCAGTTCTTC	CASSQDWAESKSNEQFF
TRBJ2-7	TRBV28	many	TRBD1	TGTGCCAGCAGCGGACAGGCCAAGGGCGAGCAGTACTTC	CASSGQAKGEQYF
TRBJ2-7	TRBV6-6	-	TRBD2	TGTGCCAGCAGTTCCACCCCTACGGCGGGGGGCCAACAGTACTTC	CASSSTPTAGGQQYF
TRBJ2-5	TRBV9	-	TRBD2	TGTGCCAGCAGTCTAGCGGGACACCTGACGGAGACCCAGTACTTC	CASSLAGHLTETQYF
TRBJ2-1	TRBV7-2	many	TRBD1	TGTGCCAGCAGCTTAGTCACAGGGGGCGAGCAGTTCTTC	CASSLVTGGEQFF
TRBJ2-2	TRBV7-9	many	TRBD2	TGTGCCAGCAGCCGGGGACTAGCTCCCACCGGGGAGCTGTTTTTT	CASSRGLAPTGELFF
TRBJ2-1	TRBV29-1	few	-	TGCAGCGTAAGAAGAAGTGAGCAGTTCTTC	CSVRRSEQFF
TRBJ2-7	TRBV12-3/TRBV12-4	many	TRBD1	TGTGCCAGCAGTTGGGGTTCGGACAGGGTAGGCTACGAGCAGTACTTC	CASSWGSDRVGYEQYF
TRBJ2-7	TRBV7-8	many	-	TGTGCCAGCAGTTCGCTCGCACTCCGGGACGAGCAGTACTTC	CASSSLALRDEQYF
TRBJ1-5	TRBV4-2	many	-	TGTGCCAGCAGCCAAGAGGCCGGCACGGGGGGTCAGCCCCAGCATTTT	CASSQEAGTGGQPQHF
TRBJ2-7	TRBV5-4	many	TRBD1	TGTGCCAGCAGCTTATGGGACAGTAACTACGAGCAGTACTTC	CASSLWDSNYEQYF
TRBJ2-1	TRBV19	many	TRBD2	TGTGCCACAGCCCTAGCGGGAGAAACCTACAATGAGCAGTTCTTC	CATALAGETYNEQFF
TRBJ1-4	TRBV14	many	-	TGTGCCAGCAGCCTCAGTAGCGAAAAACTGTTTTTT	CASSLSSEKLFF
TRBJ1-6	TRBV29-1	few	-	TGCAGCGTGGGGTCGTCCCGTACGGCCCTCCACTTT	CSVGSSRTALHF
TRBJ2-7	TRBV7-2	many	TRBD2	TGTGCCAGCAGCTGGGGACTAGCGGATTACGAGCAGTACTTC	CASSWGLADYEQYF
TRBJ2-2	TRBV10-3	-	-	TGTGCCATCAGTGCCCGGGACAAGGCGGGACCGGGCGGGGAGCTGTTTTTT	CAISARDKAGPGGELFF
TRBJ2-5	TRBV20-1	few	-	TGCAGTGCTAGTGGCACCCAAGAGACCCAGTACTTC	CSASGTQETQYF
TRBJ2-7	TRBV5-1	-	TRBD2	TGCGCCAGCAGCTGGGAGGGTCCCCGGAGGGTTATGGAGCAGTACTTC	CASSWEGPRRVMEQYF
TRBJ2-5	TRBV7-9	many	-	TGTGCCAGCAGCTTAGGTGGGGAGTCAGAGACCCAGTACTTC	CASSLGGESETQYF
TRBJ2-5	TRBV5-4	many	TRBD1	TGTGCCAGCAGCTCGGGCGGGACAGGGGTTGGAGAGACCCAGTACTTC	CASSSGGTGVGETQYF
TRBJ1-1	TRBV27	many	-	TGTGCCAGCAGTTCCATATACCTAAGGGGGGGGAACACTGAAGCTTTCTTT	CASSSIYLRGGNTEAFF
TRBJ1-1	TRBV20-1	-	TRBD1	TGCAGTGCTCGTACAGGGGTCCTGAACACTGAAGCTTTCTTT	CSARTGVLNTEAFF
TRBJ2-5	TRBV7-3	many	-	TGTGCCAGCAGCTTAGGGGGAGGGGGGACCCAGTACTTC	CASSLGGGGTQYF
TRBJ2-5	TRBV24-1	many	-	TGTGCCACCAGTCATCCGGGGCAAGAGACCCAGTACTTC	CATSHPGQETQYF
TRBJ2-7	TRBV29-1	few	-	TGCAGCGTTGAAGGGGAAGTTCCCTACGAGCAGTACTTC	CSVEGEVPYEQYF